This TCR beta chain was captured in a study of glioma-infiltrating T cells. Amplification of TCR alpha and beta CDR3 regions from RNA used iRepertoire nested multiplex PCR. MiXCR, run by TCRdb on the multiplex PCR reads, gives a single entry per CDR3 protein. The sample has approximately 110,000 distinct CDR3 sequences; approximately 25% are singletons. With 1 base clipped from V and 11 bases from J, the junction kept 7 bases outside the gene matches. This CDR3 region has 13 residues. Germline V gives CDR1 LGHDT, CDR2 YNNKEL (reference sequence). The sequence was obtained from a human donor with low-grade glioma or glioblastoma, undergoing nonglioma brain surgery, or in good health (not recorded which). The V call is TRBV3-1, the J call TRBJ1-1, with TRBD1 matching over 7 bases. Sequencing used glioma tissue, nonneoplastic brain tissue, or PBMCs (not recorded which). CDR3 nucleotides: TGTGCCAGCAGCCAAGGCCCCGACAGGGACGCTTTCTTT. As protein: CASSQGPDRDAFF.